The source of this T cell receptor beta chain is a study of T cell clones after liver transplantation. The overall study: Immunosuppression withdrawal was tried within 2 years after liver transplantation in this trial. Pre-transplant mixed lymphocyte reactions yielded third-party-reactive TCRbeta sequences as comparators for graft-donor-reactive sequences.

Assay: immunoSEQ multiplex PCR; the TCRdb copy retains only in-frame clones and omits some. The data show 7,000 to 8,000 clones, with 80% seen just once and under 50% held by the top ten. The CDR3 is 14 amino acids. V trimming: 5 bases; J trimming: 3 bases; junction bases outside the gene matches: 5. Germline values: CDR1 SEHNR, CDR2 FQNEAQ (reference sequence). General study points: Donor-reactive sequences fell more than third party-reactive ones, suggesting partial deletion.

This clone was counted a few times. The antigen is not known. This TCR derives from a human donor who received a liver transplant. The chain couples TRBV7-9 to TRBJ1-1; 8 nucleotides line up with TRBD1. The sample was CD8+ T cells from blood, taken before liver transplant. The chain's CDR3 is CASSPRTGHTEAFF. CDR3 coding DNA: TGTGCCAGCAGCCCAAGGACAGGGCACACTGAAGCTTTCTTT.